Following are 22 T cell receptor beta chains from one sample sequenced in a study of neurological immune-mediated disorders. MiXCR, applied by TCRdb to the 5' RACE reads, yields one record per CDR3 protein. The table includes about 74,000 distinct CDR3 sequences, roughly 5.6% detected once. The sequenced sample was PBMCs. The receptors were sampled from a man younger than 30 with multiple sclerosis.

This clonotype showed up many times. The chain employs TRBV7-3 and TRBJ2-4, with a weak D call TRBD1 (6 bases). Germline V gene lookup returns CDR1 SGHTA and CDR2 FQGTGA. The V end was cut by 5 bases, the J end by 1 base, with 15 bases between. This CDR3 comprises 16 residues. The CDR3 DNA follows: TGTGCCAGCAGCACAACAGGGCTGTTGGCCAAAAACATTCAGTACTTC. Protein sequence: CASSTTGLLAKNIQYF.

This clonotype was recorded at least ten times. The CDR3 spells CASSPPAYEQYF. CDR3 coding DNA: TGTGCCAGCAGCCCACCAGCCTACGAGCAGTACTTC. V usage is TRBV7-2 and J usage is TRBJ2-7; D is undetermined. Germline lookup yields CDR1 SGHTA and CDR2 FQGNSA. This CDR3 contains 12 residues. V dropped 5 bases and J dropped 2 bases, with 7 bases sitting between them.

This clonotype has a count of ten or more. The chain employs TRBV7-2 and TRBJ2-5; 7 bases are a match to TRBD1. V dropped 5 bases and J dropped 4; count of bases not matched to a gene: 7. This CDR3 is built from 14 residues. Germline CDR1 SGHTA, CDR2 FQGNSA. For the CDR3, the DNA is TGTGCCAGCAGCAGAGCTTACAGGGGAGAGACCCAGTACTTC. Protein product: CASSRAYRGETQYF.

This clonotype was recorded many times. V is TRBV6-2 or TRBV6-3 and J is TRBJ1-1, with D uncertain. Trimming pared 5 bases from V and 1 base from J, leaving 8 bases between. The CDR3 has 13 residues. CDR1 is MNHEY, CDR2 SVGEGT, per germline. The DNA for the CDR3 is TGTGCCAGCAGTCCTACAGAGAACACTGAAGCTTTCTTT. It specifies CASSPTENTEAFF.

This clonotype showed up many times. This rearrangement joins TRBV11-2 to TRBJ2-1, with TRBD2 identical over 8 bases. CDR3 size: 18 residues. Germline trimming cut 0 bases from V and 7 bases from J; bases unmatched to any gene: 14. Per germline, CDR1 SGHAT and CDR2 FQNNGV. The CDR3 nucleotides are TGTGCCAGCAGCTTAGACGCGTTGGTAGCGGGACACAGGAATGAGCAGTTCTTC. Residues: CASSLDALVAGHRNEQFF.

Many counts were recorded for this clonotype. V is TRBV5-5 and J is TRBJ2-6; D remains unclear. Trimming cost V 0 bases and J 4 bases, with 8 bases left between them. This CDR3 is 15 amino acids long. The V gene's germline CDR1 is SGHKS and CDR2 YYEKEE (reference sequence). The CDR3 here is CASSLEGYGANVLTF. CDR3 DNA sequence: TGTGCCAGCAGCTTGGAAGGGTACGGGGCCAACGTCCTGACTTTC.

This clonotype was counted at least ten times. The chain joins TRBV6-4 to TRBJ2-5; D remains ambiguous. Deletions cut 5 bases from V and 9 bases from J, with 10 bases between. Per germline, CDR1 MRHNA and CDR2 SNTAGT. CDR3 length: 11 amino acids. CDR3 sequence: CASSPSLAQYF. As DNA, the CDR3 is TGTGCCAGCAGTCCCTCGTTAGCCCAGTACTTC.

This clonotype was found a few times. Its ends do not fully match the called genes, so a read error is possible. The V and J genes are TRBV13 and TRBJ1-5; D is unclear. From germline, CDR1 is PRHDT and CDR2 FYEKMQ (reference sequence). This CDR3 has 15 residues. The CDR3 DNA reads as TGTGCCAGCAGTCTAGGTGGCCAGACTGATCAGCCCCAGAATTTT. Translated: CASSLGGQTDQPQNF. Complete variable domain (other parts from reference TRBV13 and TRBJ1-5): AAGVIQSPRHLIKEKRETATLKCYPIPRHDTVYWYQQGPGQDPQFLISFYEKMQSDKGSIPDRFSAQQFSDYHSELNMSSLELGDSALYFCASSLGGQTDQPQNFGDGTRLSIL.

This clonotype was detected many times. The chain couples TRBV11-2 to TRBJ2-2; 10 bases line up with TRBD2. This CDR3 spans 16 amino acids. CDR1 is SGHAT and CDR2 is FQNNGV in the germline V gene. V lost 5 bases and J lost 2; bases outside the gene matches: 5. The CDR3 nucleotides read TGTGCCAGCAGCCCCTTAGCGGGAGGTAACACCGGGGAGCTGTTTTTT. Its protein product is CASSPLAGGNTGELFF.

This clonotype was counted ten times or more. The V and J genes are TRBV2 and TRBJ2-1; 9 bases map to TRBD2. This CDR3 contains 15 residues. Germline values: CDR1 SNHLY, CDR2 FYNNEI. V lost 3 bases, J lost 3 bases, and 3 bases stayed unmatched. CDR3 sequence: CASSEQRGDYNEQFF. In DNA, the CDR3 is TGTGCCAGCAGTGAGCAGCGGGGGGACTACAATGAGCAGTTCTTC.

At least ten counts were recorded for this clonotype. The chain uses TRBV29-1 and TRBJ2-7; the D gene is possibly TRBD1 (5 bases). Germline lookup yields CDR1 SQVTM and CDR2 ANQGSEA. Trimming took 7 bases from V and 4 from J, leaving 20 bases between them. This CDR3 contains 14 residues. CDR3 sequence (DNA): TGCAGCGCTAAAGGGCAGGGTTCAATATACGAGCAGTACTTC. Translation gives CSAKGQGSIYEQYF.

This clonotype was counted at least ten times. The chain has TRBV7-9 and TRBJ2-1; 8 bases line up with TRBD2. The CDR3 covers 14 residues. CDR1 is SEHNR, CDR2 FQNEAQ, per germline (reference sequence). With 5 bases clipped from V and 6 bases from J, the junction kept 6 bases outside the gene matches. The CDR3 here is CASSKREKSNEQFF. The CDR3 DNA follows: TGTGCCAGCAGCAAGCGGGAGAAGTCCAATGAGCAGTTCTTC.

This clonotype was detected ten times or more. DNA for the CDR3: TGCAGTGCCAGTAAGCCCGGGGGGACTAGCGTGCGCGAGCAGTTCTTC. This codes for CSASKPGGTSVREQFF. The chain recombines TRBV20-1 with TRBJ2-1; 10 nucleotides agree with TRBD2. CDR3 length equals 16 residues. V lost 6 bases and J lost 10; bases outside the gene matches: 18. The germline V gene has CDR1 DFQATT and CDR2 SNEGSKA (reference sequence).

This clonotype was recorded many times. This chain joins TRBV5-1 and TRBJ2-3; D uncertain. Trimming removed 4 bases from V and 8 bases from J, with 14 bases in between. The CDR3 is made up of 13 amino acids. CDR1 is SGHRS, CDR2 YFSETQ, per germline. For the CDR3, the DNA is TGCGCCAGCAGCAATCGGAACGCCGGTACGCAGTATTTT. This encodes CASSNRNAGTQYF.

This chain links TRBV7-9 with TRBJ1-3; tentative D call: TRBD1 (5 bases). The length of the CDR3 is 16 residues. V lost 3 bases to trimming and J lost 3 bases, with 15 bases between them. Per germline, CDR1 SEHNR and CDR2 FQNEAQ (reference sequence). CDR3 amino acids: CASSFLWGPYGNTIYF. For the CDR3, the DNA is TGTGCCAGCAGCTTCCTCTGGGGCCCCTATGGAAACACCATATATTTT.

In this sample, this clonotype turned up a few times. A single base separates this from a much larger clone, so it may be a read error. For the CDR3, the DNA is TGCGCCAGCAAATGGGCTAGCGGACGAACCACAGATACGCAGTATTTT. Protein sequence: CASKWASGRTTDTQYF. This chain uses TRBV5-1 with TRBJ2-3, with 7 bases lining up with TRBD2. Germline CDR1 is SGHRS and CDR2 is YFSETQ. The V and J ends lost 6 bases and 2 bases, in that order; junction bases with no gene match: 12. The CDR3 runs 16 residues.

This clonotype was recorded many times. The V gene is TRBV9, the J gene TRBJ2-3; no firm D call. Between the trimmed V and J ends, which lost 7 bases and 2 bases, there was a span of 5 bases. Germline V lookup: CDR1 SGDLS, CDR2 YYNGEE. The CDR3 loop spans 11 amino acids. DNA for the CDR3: TGTGCCAGCGGAAACACAGATACGCAGTATTTT. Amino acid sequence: CASGNTDTQYF.

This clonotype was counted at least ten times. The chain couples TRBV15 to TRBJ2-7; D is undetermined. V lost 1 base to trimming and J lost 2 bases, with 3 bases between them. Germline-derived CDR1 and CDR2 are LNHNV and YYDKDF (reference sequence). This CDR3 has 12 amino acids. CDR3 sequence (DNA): TGTGCCACCAGCAGAGGAGCCTACGAGCAGTACTTC. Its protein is CATSRGAYEQYF.

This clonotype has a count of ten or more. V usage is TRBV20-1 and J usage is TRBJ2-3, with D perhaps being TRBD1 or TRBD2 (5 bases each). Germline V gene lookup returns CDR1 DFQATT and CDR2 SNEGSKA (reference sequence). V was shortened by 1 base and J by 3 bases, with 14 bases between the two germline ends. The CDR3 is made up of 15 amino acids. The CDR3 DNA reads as TGCAGTGCTAGAGTATCGGGACGTCAAACAGATACGCAGTATTTT. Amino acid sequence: CSARVSGRQTDTQYF.

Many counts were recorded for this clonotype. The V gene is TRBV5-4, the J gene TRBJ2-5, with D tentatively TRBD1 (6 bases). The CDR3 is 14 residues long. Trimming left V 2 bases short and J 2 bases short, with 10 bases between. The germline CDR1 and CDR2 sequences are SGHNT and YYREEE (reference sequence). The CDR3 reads CASSFLRGQETQYF. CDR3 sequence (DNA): TGTGCCAGCAGCTTTTTGAGGGGGCAAGAGACCCAGTACTTC.

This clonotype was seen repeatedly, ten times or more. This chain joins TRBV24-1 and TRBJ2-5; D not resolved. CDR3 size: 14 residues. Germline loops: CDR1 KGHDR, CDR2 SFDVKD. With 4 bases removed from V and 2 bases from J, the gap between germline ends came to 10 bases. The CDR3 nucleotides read TGTGCCACCAGTGACATGACCAGTCAAGAGACCCAGTACTTC. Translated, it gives CATSDMTSQETQYF.

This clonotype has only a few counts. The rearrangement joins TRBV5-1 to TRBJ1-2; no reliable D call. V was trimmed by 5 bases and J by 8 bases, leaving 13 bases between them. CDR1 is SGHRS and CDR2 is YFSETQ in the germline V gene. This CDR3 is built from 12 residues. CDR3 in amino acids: CASRGSQDGYTF. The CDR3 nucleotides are TGCGCCAGCAGGGGTAGTCAGGACGGCTACACCTTC.